This T cell receptor (beta chain) was found in a study of cytomegalovirus exposure and HLA in healthy donors. Overall study context: Among the 398 genotyped donors, approximately 81% were placed in the Caucasian-associated ancestry cluster.

Comments on this clone: Its antigen is unknown.

The CDR3 extends over 19 amino acids. Per the germline V gene, CDR1 is SEHNR and CDR2 is FQNEAQ (reference sequence). V gave up 7 bases and J gave up 0 bases; unmatched junction bases: 15. Study results and caveats: It is likely that the observed cluster of highly shared sequence variants was a sequencing artifact.

PCR was performed using 60 Vbeta and 13 Jbeta primers. This table comes from immunoSEQ multiplex PCR, and its TCRdb copy is limited to in-frame clones, with some not included. The sample holds about 130,000 clones; approximately 81% are singletons and the top ten take about 0.75%. Donors sampled were nominally healthy, though unrecorded immune exposures were likely. The source of this sequence is a young man in good health and CMV-seronegative. The rearrangement joins TRBV7-9 to TRBJ2-2, with 9 bases lining up with TRBD2. The source material was PBMCs. The CDR3 bases are TGTGCCAGCATCTTGCGGGGGGGGCCCCTATCTACGAACACCGGGGAGCTGTTTTTT. Its protein is CASILRGGPLSTNTGELFF.